The subject of this entry is one TCR beta chain. This sample was included in a study of blood T cell repertoires in COVID-19. Study context: In each case, the material was cDNA or gDNA derived from T cells, B-cell-depleted T cells, or PBMCs.

The V end lost 6 bases, the J end lost 1 base, and 9 bases lay between the germline ends. CDR1 is LNHDA, CDR2 SQIVND, per germline (reference sequence). This CDR3 spans 13 amino acids. Source study methods: For nucleated cells, counts were estimated from reference gene primer amplification. TCRdb's copy holds only in-frame clones and misses some; the assay was immunoSEQ multiplex PCR. D and trimming come from the DNA, and the V and J calls and clone size come from that table. Of 450,000 to 600,000 clones in the sample, around 90% are singletons; the top ten hold about 0.65%. The receptor's source is a young woman who had recovered from COVID-19. This chain connects TRBV19 to TRBJ1-1; D remains unclear. The sample was PBMCs or T cells enriched from blood (not recorded which). The CDR3 DNA is TGTGCCAGTAGGGGGAGAGGGAACACTGAAGCTTTCTTT. The encoded protein is CASRGRGNTEAFF.